The entry below describes one T cell receptor (beta chain). Its specificity is not known. This record comes from a study of a mutant IDH1 vaccine in newly diagnosed glioma. Here immunoSEQ multiplex PCR was the method, and the copy in TCRdb shows in-frame clones only, minus some. The sample gives 45,000 to 60,000 clones, roughly 90% of which show up once; 2.4% is in the top ten. V gave up 1 base and J gave up 12 bases, with 9 bases separating them. The CDR3 totals 12 residues. Germline CDR1 reads MNHEY; CDR2 reads SVGAGI. The time point: week 11, during vaccination. Each dose of the vaccine consisted of 300 ug of mutant IDH1 20-mer peptide, with topical imiquimod.

The chain uses TRBV6-5 and TRBJ1-4; D is possibly TRBD1 (5 bases). The source was PBMCs, collected from a glioma patient whose treatment included an IDH1 peptide vaccine. This receptor was obtained from a man between 50 and 59 years old with glioma. The CDR3 DNA reads as TGTGCCAGCAGTTACTTACGGGGACAACTGTTTTTT. Amino acid sequence: CASSYLRGQLFF.